Listed below are T cell receptor beta chains from one sample, sequenced in a study of blood T cell repertoires in COVID-19. Sequenced by immunoSEQ multiplex PCR; TCRdb stores in-frame clones only, minus some. The sample contains 100,000 to 150,000 clones, 85% of which appear only once. Material: peripheral blood. Source of these receptors: a woman of 80 years or more with acute or convalescent COVID-19. Both conserved end residues are part of each CDR3. The D gene is left open where the match is weak.

j_gene,d_gene,v_gene,CDR3aa
TRBJ2-3,.,TRBV12-3/TRBV12-4,CASSASEITQYF
TRBJ1-2,.,TRBV4-2,CASSQELRSYGYTF
TRBJ1-2,.,TRBV6-5,CASSYFKTFGYTF
TRBJ1-1,.,TRBV7-9,CASSLPWQSTEAFF
TRBJ1-5,.,TRBV6-1,CASSDKGGIGNQPQHF
TRBJ1-4,.,TRBV9,CASSGRGPGEKLFF
TRBJ2-7,.,TRBV6-6,CASSTKGQGSSYEQYF
TRBJ2-5,TRBD2,TRBV5-8,CASSSPGLAGKTQYF
TRBJ1-2,.,TRBV6-5,CASGRVRDGYTF
TRBJ1-1,TRBD1,TRBV28,CASSPQGAITEAFF
TRBJ1-2,.,TRBV6-1,CASSEEAIRGYTF
TRBJ2-7,TRBD2,TRBV7-3,CASSPPGGNHEQYF
TRBJ1-3,TRBD1,TRBV7-9,CASSSDRASGNTIYF
TRBJ2-5,TRBD2,TRBV19,CASSIGAGGPEETQYF
TRBJ1-2,.,TRBV19,CASSSAQKNYGYTF
TRBJ2-7,TRBD1,TRBV7-2,CASSSSGTGVHEQYF